This T cell receptor (beta chain) was sequenced during a study of cytomegalovirus exposure and HLA in healthy donors. Points from the study as a whole: Some V segments (TRBV6-2 and TRBV6-3 among them) were excluded as indistinguishable. Equally common other TCR beta chains were less clonally expanded than HLA-associated ones, a later analysis found. Specific recognition of CMV antigens was confirmed in vitro for a few chains (all CMV-associated).

Both 60 Vbeta primers and 13 Jbeta primers went into the PCR. This table comes from immunoSEQ multiplex PCR, and its TCRdb copy is limited to in-frame clones, with some not included. The repertoire includes some 98,000 clones, around 67% of them detected once, and 2.5% sits in the top ten. A remark on this clone: Its antigen remains unidentified.

CDR1 MNHEY and CDR2 SVGAGI come from the germline V gene. Trimming left V 10 bases short and J 2 bases short, with 15 bases between. The CDR3 contains 13 residues. This TCR came from a man in his forties or fifties in good health and CMV-seronegative. This chain connects TRBV6-5 to TRBJ2-7, with a weak D call TRBD2 (5 bases). Sequences were obtained from PBMCs. CDR3 in DNA: TGTGCCAACGGGGAATACAGCGCCTACGAGCAGTACTTC. Protein sequence: CANGEYSAYEQYF.